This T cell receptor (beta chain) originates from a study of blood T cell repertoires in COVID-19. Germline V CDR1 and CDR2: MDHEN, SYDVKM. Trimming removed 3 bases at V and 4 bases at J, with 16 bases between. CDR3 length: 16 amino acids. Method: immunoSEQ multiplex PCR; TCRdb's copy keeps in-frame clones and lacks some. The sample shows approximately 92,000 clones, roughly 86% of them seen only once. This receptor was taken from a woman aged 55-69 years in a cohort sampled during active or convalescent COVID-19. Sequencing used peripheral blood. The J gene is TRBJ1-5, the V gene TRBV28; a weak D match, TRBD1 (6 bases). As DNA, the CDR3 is TGTGCCAGCAGTTTTTGGGCGGGGGGGCGGAATCAGCCCCAGCATTTT. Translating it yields CASSFWAGGRNQPQHF.